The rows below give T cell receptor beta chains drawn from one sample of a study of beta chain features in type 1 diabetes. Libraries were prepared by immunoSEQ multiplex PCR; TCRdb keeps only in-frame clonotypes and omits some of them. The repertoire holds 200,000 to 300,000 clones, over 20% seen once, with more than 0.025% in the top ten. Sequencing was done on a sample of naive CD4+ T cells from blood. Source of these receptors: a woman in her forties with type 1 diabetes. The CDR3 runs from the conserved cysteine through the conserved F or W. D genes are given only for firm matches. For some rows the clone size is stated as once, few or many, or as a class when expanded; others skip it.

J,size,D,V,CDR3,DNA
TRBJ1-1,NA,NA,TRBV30,CAWSVGVPNTEAFF,TGTGCCTGGAGTGTAGGGGTTCCGAACACTGAAGCTTTCTTT
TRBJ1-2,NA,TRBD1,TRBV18,CASSPQGQPNYGYTF,TGTGCCAGCTCACCCCAGGGACAGCCCAACTATGGCTACACCTTC
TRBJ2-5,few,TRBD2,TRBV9,CASSVEGLAGDGETQYF,TGTGCCAGCAGCGTAGAAGGACTAGCGGGAGATGGGGAGACCCAGTACTTC
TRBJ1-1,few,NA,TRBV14,CASSRSRATEAFF,TGTGCCAGCAGCCGATCCAGGGCCACTGAAGCTTTCTTT
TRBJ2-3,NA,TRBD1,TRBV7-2,CASRTGTVSTDTQYF,TGTGCCAGCAGAACCGGGACAGTAAGCACAGATACGCAGTATTTT
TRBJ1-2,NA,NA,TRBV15,CATSRDRNRIYGYTF,TGTGCCACCAGCAGAGATCGAAACAGAATTTATGGCTACACCTTC
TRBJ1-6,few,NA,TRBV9,CASSVVPGRGNSPLHF,TGTGCCAGCAGCGTAGTCCCGGGGAGAGGTAATTCACCCCTCCACTTT
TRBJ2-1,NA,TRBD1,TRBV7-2,CASSLTGQPYTEQFF,TGTGCCAGCAGCTTAACGGGACAGCCGTACACTGAGCAGTTCTTC
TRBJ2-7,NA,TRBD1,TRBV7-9,CASSPGTGSNEQYF,TGTGCCAGCAGCCCTGGGACAGGGTCAAATGAGCAGTACTTC
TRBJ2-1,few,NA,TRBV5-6,CASSRLDRIPYNEQFF,TGTGCCAGCAGCCGACTGGACAGAATCCCTTACAATGAGCAGTTCTTC
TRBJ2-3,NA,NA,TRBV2,CATIRVLTDTQYF,TGTGCCACCATCCGGGTCCTCACAGATACGCAGTATTTT
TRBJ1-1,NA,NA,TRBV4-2,CASSQPHRAFF,TGTGCCAGCAGCCAACCCCACCGGGCTTTCTTT
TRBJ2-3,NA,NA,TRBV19,CASSPPGDTQYF,TGTGCCAGTAGTCCTCCCGGGGATACGCAGTATTTT
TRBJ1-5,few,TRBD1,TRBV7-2,CASSPGTVYQPQHF,TGTGCCAGCAGCCCCGGGACAGTTTATCAGCCCCAGCATTTT
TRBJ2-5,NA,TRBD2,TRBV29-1,CSVQVRAGGPQETQYF,TGCAGCGTCCAGGTCCGTGCGGGGGGGCCCCAAGAGACCCAGTACTTC
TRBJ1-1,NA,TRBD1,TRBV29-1,CSVRDRPLNTEAFF,TGCAGCGTTAGGGACAGGCCACTGAACACTGAAGCTTTCTTT
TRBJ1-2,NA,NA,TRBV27,CASSSGNYGYTF,TGTGCCAGCAGTTCGGGGAACTATGGCTACACCTTC
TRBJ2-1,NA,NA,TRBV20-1,CSARTTEQFF,TGCAGTGCTAGGACTACAGAGCAGTTCTTC
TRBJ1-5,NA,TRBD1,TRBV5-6,CASSSRTGHQPQHF,TGTGCCAGCAGCTCACGGACAGGGCATCAGCCCCAGCATTTT
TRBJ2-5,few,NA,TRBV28,CASRLQETQYF,TGTGCCAGCAGACTACAAGAGACCCAGTACTTC
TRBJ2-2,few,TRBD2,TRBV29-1,CSVGSGPSGRGTGELFF,TGCAGCGTTGGGTCCGGGCCTAGCGGGAGAGGAACCGGGGAGCTGTTTTTT
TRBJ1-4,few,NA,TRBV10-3,CAISVGQGEKLFF,TGTGCCATCAGTGTCGGGCAGGGGGAAAAACTGTTTTTT
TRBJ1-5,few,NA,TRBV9,CASSFSQGGQPQHF,TGTGCCAGCAGCTTTTCTCAGGGAGGCCAGCCCCAGCATTTT
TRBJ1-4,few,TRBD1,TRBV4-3,CASSHGQGSEREKLFF,TGCGCCAGCAGCCATGGACAGGGTTCGGAGAGAGAAAAACTGTTTTTT
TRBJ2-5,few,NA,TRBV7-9,CASSVEGQRETQYF,TGTGCCAGCAGCGTAGAGGGCCAGCGGGAGACCCAGTACTTC
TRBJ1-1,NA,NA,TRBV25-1,CASSARGNTEAFF,TGTGCCAGCAGTGCCAGAGGGAACACTGAAGCTTTCTTT
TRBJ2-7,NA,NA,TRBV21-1,CASSKVGQSYEQYF,TGTGCCAGCAGCAAAGTGGGACAATCCTACGAGCAGTACTTC
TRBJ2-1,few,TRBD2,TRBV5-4,CASTLAGGRSNEQFF,TGTGCCAGCACCTTAGCGGGGGGAAGGAGCAATGAGCAGTTCTTC
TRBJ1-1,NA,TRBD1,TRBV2,CASGTDMNTEAFF,TGTGCCAGCGGGACAGATATGAACACTGAAGCTTTCTTT
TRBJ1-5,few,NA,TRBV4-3,CASSQGRWQSNQPQHF,TGCGCCAGCAGCCAAGGGAGGTGGCAGAGCAATCAGCCCCAGCATTTT
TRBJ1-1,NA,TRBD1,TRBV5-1,CASSTQGTTEAFF,TGCGCCAGCAGCACACAGGGGACGACTGAAGCTTTCTTT
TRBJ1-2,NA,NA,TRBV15,CATSRDRGGSSGYTF,TGTGCCACCAGCAGAGATAGAGGAGGGTCCAGCGGCTACACCTTC
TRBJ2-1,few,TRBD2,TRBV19,CASIGTSGASTYNEQFF,TGTGCCAGTATCGGGACTAGCGGGGCCTCCACCTACAATGAGCAGTTCTTC
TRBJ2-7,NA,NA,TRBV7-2,CASSQGGEQYF,TGTGCCAGCAGCCAGGGTGGGGAGCAGTACTTC
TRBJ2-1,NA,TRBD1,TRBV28,CASSFDRGNEQFF,TGTGCCAGCAGTTTCGACAGGGGGAATGAGCAGTTCTTC
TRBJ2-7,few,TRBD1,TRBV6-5,CASSYSGSGGHEQYF,TGTGCCAGCAGTTACAGTGGGTCAGGGGGACACGAGCAGTACTTC
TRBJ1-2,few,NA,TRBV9,CASSAHTRTAGGYTF,TGTGCCAGCAGCGCTCACACTCGGACAGCAGGAGGCTACACCTTC
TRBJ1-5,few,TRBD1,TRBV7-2,CASSPDRGNQPQHF,TGTGCCAGCAGCCCCGACAGGGGCAATCAGCCCCAGCATTTT
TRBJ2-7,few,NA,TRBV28,CASSSAVVGQRVEQYF,TGTGCCAGCAGTTCCGCCGTCGTCGGACAAAGAGTCGAGCAGTACTTC
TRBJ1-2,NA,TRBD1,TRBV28,CASSSDRVYGYTF,TGTGCCAGCAGTTCCGACAGGGTCTATGGCTACACCTTC
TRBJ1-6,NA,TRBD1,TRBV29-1,CSVGQGESSPLHF,TGCAGCGTCGGACAGGGGGAAAGTTCACCCCTCCACTTT
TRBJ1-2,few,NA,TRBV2,CASSVRGSYGYTF,TGTGCCAGCAGTGTCCGGGGGAGCTACGGCTACACCTTC
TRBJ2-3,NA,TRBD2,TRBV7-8,CASSWASGRTDTQYF,TGTGCCAGCAGCTGGGCTAGCGGCCGCACAGATACGCAGTATTTT
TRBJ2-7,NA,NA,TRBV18,CASSLGQSSAEQYF,TGTGCCAGCTCGCTCGGACAGTCCTCTGCCGAGCAGTACTTC
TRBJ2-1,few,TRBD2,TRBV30,CAFLAGAENEQFF,TGTGCCTTCTTAGCGGGAGCGGAGAATGAGCAGTTCTTC
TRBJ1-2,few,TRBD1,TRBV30,CAFGDRGGYTF,TGTGCCTTTGGGGACAGAGGTGGCTACACCTTC
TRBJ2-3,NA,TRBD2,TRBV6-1,CASRVAGPGDTQYF,TGTGCCAGCAGGGTAGCGGGGCCAGGAGATACGCAGTATTTT
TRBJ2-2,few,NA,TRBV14,CASSSQGSTGELFF,TGTGCCAGCAGCTCACAGGGTAGCACCGGGGAGCTGTTTTTT
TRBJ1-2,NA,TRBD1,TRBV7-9,CASSMGQNYGYTF,TGTGCCAGCAGCATGGGACAGAACTATGGCTACACCTTC
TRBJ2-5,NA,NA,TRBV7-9,CASPRGETQYF,TGTGCCAGCCCACGGGGAGAGACCCAGTACTTC
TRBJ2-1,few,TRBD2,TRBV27,CASSPSLAGGPRRQFF,TGTGCCAGCAGTCCTTCACTAGCGGGAGGGCCTAGGAGGCAGTTCTTC
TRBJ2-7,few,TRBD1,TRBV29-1,CSVEAGTGGYEQYF,TGCAGCGTTGAAGCCGGGACAGGGGGCTACGAGCAGTACTTC
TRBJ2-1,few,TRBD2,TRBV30,CALTGGTSGINEQFF,TGTGCCCTAACGGGGGGGACTAGCGGGATCAATGAGCAGTTCTTC
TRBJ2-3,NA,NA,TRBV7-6,CASSLVAGPDTQYF,TGTGCCAGCAGCTTAGTTGCAGGGCCAGATACGCAGTATTTT
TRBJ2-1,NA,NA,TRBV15,CATSSRGGFEEQFF,TGTGCCACCAGCAGCCGGGGAGGCTTTGAGGAGCAGTTCTTC
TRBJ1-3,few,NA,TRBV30,CAWTPGNTIYF,TGTGCCTGGACCCCAGGAAACACCATATATTTT
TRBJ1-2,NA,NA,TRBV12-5,CASGDSNREGYGYTF,TGTGCTAGTGGTGACTCGAACAGGGAGGGCTATGGCTACACCTTC
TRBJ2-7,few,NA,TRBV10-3,CAIGQGGEQYF,TGTGCCATCGGGCAGGGAGGCGAGCAGTACTTC
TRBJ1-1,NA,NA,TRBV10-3,CAITTSAVTEAFF,TGTGCCATCACTACCAGTGCGGTCACTGAAGCTTTCTTT